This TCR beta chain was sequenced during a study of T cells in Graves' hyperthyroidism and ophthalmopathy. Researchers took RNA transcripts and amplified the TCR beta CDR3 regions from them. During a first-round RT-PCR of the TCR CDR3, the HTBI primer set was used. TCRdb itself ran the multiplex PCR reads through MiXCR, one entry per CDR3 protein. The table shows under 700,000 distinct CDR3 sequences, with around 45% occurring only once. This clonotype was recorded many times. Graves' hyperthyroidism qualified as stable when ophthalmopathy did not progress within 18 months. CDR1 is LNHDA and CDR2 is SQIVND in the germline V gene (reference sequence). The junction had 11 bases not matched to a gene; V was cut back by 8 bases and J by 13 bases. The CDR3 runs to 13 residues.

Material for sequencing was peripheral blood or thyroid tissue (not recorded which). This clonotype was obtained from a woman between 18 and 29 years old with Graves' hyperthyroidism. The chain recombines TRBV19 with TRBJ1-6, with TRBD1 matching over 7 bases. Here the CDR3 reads CASSVGTVTPLHF. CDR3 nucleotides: TGTGCCAGTTCGGTTGGGACAGTGACTCCCCTCCACTTT.